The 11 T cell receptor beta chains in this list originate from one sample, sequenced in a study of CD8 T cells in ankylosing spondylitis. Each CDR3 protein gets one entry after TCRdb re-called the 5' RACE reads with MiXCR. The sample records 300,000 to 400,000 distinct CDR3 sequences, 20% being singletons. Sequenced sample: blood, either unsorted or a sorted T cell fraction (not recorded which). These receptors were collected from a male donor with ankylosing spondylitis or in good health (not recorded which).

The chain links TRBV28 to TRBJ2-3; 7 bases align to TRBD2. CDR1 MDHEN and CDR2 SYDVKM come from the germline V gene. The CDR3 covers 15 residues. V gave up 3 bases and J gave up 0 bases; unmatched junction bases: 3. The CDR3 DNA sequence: TGTGCCAGCAGTTTCGGGGGGTGGAGCACAGATACGCAGTATTTT. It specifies CASSFGGWSTDTQYF.

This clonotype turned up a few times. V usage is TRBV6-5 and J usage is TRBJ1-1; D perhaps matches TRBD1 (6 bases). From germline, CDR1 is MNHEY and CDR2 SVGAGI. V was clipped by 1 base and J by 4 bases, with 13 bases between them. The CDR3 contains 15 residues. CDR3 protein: CASSYYGGAGTEAFF. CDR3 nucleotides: TGTGCCAGCAGTTACTATGGGGGCGCAGGCACTGAAGCTTTCTTT.

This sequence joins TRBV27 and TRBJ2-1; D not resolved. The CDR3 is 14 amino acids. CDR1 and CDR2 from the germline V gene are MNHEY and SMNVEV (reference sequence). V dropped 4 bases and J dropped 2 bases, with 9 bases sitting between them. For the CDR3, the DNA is TGTGCCAGCAGTTGGGGTTCCCCCTACAATGAGCAGTTCTTC. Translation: CASSWGSPYNEQFF.

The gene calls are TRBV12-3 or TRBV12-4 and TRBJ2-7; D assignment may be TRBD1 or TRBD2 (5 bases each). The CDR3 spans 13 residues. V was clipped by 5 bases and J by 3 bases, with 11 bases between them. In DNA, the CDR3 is TGTGCCAGCAGTGAGGGGTTCTTCTACGAGCAGTACTTC. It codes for CASSEGFFYEQYF.

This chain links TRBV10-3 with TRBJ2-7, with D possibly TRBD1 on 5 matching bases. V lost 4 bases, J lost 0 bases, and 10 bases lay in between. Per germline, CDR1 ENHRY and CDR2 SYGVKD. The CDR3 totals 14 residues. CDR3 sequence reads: CAISGQLDSYEQYF. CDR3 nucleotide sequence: TGTGCCATCAGTGGACAGCTGGACTCCTACGAGCAGTACTTC.

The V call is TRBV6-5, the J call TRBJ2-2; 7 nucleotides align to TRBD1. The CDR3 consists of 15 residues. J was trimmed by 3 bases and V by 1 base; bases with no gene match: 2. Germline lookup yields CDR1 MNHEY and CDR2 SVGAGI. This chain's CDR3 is CASSYFQGDTGELFF. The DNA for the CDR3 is TGTGCCAGCAGTTACTTTCAGGGGGACACCGGGGAGCTGTTTTTT.

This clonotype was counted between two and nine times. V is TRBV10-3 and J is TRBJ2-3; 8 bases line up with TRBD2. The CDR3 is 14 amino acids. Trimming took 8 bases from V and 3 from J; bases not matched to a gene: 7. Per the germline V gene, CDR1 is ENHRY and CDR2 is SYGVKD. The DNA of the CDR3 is TGTGCCATCGAGGGGACTAGATCTACAGATACGCAGTATTTT. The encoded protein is CAIEGTRSTDTQYF.

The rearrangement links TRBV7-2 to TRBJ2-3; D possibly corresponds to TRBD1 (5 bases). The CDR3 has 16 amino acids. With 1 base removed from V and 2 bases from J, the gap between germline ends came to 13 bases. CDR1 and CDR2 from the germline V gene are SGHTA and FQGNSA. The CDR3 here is CASSLGWGGLTDTQYF. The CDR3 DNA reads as TGTGCCAGCAGCTTAGGGTGGGGCGGTCTCACAGATACGCAGTATTTT.

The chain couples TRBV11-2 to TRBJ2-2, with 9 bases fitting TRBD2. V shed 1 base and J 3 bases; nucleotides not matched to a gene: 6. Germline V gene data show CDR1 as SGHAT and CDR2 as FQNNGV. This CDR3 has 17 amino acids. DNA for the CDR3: TGTGCCAGCAGCTTAGTGGGTGCGGGGGGGTACACCGGGGAGCTGTTTTTT. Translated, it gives CASSLVGAGGYTGELFF.

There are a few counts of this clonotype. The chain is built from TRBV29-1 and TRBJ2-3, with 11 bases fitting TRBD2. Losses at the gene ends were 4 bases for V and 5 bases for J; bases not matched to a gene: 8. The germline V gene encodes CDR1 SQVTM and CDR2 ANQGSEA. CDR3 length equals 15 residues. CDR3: CSVGIAGGPGDTQYF. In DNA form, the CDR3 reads TGCAGCGTTGGGATAGCGGGGGGGCCTGGAGATACGCAGTATTTT.

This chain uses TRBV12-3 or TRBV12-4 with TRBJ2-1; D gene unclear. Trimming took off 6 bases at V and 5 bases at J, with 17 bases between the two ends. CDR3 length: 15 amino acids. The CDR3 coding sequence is TGTGCCAGCAGCAGCGCATGGGCCAAGAACAATGAGCAGTTCTTC. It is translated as CASSSAWAKNNEQFF.